Listed below are T cell receptor beta chains from one sample, sequenced in a study of blood T cell repertoires in COVID-19. TCRdb keeps only in-frame clones here, not all; method: immunoSEQ multiplex PCR. This sample carries about 94,000 clones, 80% of them seen once, and the ten largest clones take roughly 19%. The sequenced sample consisted of peripheral blood. The receptors stem from a human donor in a cohort sampled during active COVID-19. Both conserved end residues are part of each CDR3. Fields, in order: CDR3 length, clone size, V gene, D gene, J gene, CDR3 DNA, CDR3 protein. D genes are given only for firm matches. Only some rows state a clone size, as once, few, many or a class for expanded clones.

14	NA	TRBV2	TRBD1	TRBJ2-7	TGTGCCAGCACCAAGGGGGACAGGGTGGGCGAGCAGTACTTC	CASTKGDRVGEQYF
12	once	TRBV7-9	TRBD2	TRBJ2-7	TGTGCCAGCAGCGCTAGCGGGAGCGAGCAGTACTTC	CASSASGSEQYF
14	NA	TRBV11-2	TRBD1	TRBJ1-1	TGTGCCAGCAGCCGCGGACAGGGGGGCACTGAAGCTTTCTTT	CASSRGQGGTEAFF
12	NA	TRBV3-1/TRBV3-2	TRBD2	TRBJ2-5	TGTGCCAGCAGCCAAGAGGGGAGGGCCCAGTACTTC	CASSQEGRAQYF
15	NA	TRBV24-1	TRBD1	TRBJ1-2	TGTGCCACCAGTGACCGGGACAGGGAAATACGTGGCTACACCTTC	CATSDRDREIRGYTF
15	NA	TRBV20-1	TRBD1	TRBJ2-7	TGCAGTGCTAGTGGGGGGACAGGAGGGAACTACGAGCAGTACTTC	CSASGGTGGNYEQYF
15	NA	TRBV5-4	TRBD1	TRBJ1-2	TGTGCCAGCAGCGCGACAGGGGCTGATGGCTATGGCTACACCTTC	CASSATGADGYGYTF
14	NA	TRBV7-9	NA	TRBJ1-1	TGTGCCAGCAGCTCGGACTCACGCGTCACTGAAGCTTTCTTT	CASSSDSRVTEAFF
10	NA	TRBV30	NA	TRBJ2-5	TGTGCCTGGAGTGACGGGACCCAGTACTTC	CAWSDGTQYF
14	NA	TRBV6-5	TRBD2	TRBJ2-3	TGTGCCAGCAGCGAGACCATGGGGGGGGATACGCAGTATTTT	CASSETMGGDTQYF
13	NA	TRBV30	NA	TRBJ2-1	TGTGCCTGGAGGCTTCGAGTCGCCGGTGAGCAGTTCTTC	CAWRLRVAGEQFF
15	NA	TRBV10-3	TRBD1	TRBJ1-3	TGTGCCACCAAAGGACAGGGCGGCTCTGGAAACACCATATATTTT	CATKGQGGSGNTIYF
13	NA	TRBV28	NA	TRBJ1-3	TGTGCCAGCAGTTTCCAAGGAGAAAACACCATATATTTT	CASSFQGENTIYF
13	NA	TRBV2	NA	TRBJ1-5	TGTGCCAGCAGGCCCGGGGGAGGGAGGTCCCAGCATTTT	CASRPGGGRSQHF
13	NA	TRBV7-9	TRBD1	TRBJ2-5	TGTGCCAGCAGCACCACAGGGGAAGAGACCCAGTACTTC	CASSTTGEETQYF
13	NA	TRBV11-3	NA	TRBJ2-7	TGTGCCAGCAGCTTGAGGGACACCTACGAGCAGTACTTC	CASSLRDTYEQYF
13	NA	TRBV20-1	TRBD1	TRBJ1-2	TGCAGTGCTAGTTTGGCAGGGGGGTATGGCTACACCTTC	CSASLAGGYGYTF